This TCR beta chain was profiled in a study of T cells after yellow fever vaccination. The J segment lost 2 bases and the V segment lost 0 bases, leaving 6 bases of the junction unmatched. Per germline, CDR1 DFQATT and CDR2 SNEGSKA (reference sequence). This CDR3 region has 15 residues. TCRdb reanalysed the 5' RACE reads using MiXCR and keeps one entry per CDR3 protein. The sample contains 240,000 or so distinct CDR3 sequences, less than 8.5% of which appear only once. The table lists this clonotype with a few counts. This specimen was CD4+ T cells sorted from PBMCs, taken 15 days after the yellow fever booster vaccination. This clonotype originated in a man under 40 who received the YFV17D yellow fever vaccine. The V and J genes are TRBV20-1 and TRBJ2-7; 8 positions agree with TRBD1. The CDR3 DNA reads as TGCAGTGCTAGAGATCCTGTGGGACAGGCCTACGAGCAGTACTTC. Protein: CSARDPVGQAYEQYF.